The 20 T cell receptor beta chains presented below share a single source sample, sequenced in a study of vaccination and CD4 T cells after COVID-19. Time point meaning: late sampling 161 to 241 days after vaccination in a few convalescent patients. Stated treatment: approximately 10-day PBMC culture with coronavirus spike peptide pools or control peptides (ViraFEST assay). Sequenced with the Oncomine TCR Beta short-read assay was DNA taken from cultured CD4+ T cells. TCRdb passed the PCR reads through MiXCR, listing each CDR3 protein once. The top ten hold just under 5% of the sample, which has approximately 21,000 distinct CDR3 sequences, 43% seen once. Which antigens these TCRs recognize remains unknown. The sequenced sample was CD4+ T cells from blood, cultured in vitro, obtained about 7 months after SARS-CoV-2 vaccination. The receptors stem from a human donor who had recovered from COVID-19.

J is TRBJ2-7 and V is TRBV20-1, with 7 bases matching TRBD2. Germline CDR1 and CDR2: DFQATT and SNEGSKA (reference sequence). The CDR3 length is 15 residues. The V gene end was trimmed by 3 bases and the J gene end by 0 bases; junction bases not matched to a gene: 8. The CDR3 loop reads CSASPSAGDSYEQYF. The CDR3 DNA reads TGCAGTGCTAGCCCCTCTGCGGGAGACTCCTACGAGCAGTACTTC.

This clonotype was seen only once. This sequence joins TRBV10-3 and TRBJ1-5; 8 bases map to TRBD1. V lost 4 bases to trimming and J lost 6 bases; unmatched junction nucleotides: 8. Germline lookup yields CDR1 ENHRY and CDR2 SYGVKD. The CDR3 runs 15 residues. The CDR3: CAISAGTGGGQPQHF. The CDR3 DNA reads TGTGCCATCAGTGCGGGGACAGGAGGCGGTCAGCCCCAGCATTTT.

This clonotype has just a few counts. This rearrangement joins TRBV7-2 to TRBJ2-7; D call uncertain. Trimming cost V 5 bases and J 1 base, with 6 bases left between them. CDR3 length: 12 residues. Germline V CDR1 and CDR2: SGHTA, FQGNSA. The CDR3 DNA sequence: TGTGCCAGCAGCACCCGATCCTACGAGCAGTACTTC. Protein sequence: CASSTRSYEQYF.

The V call is TRBV7-6, the J call TRBJ1-3; D remains unclear. Germline CDR1 reads SGHVS; CDR2 reads FNYEAQ. V lost 1 base and J 3 bases, leaving 10 bases between the germline ends. The CDR3 has 15 amino acids. For the CDR3, the DNA is TGTGCCAGCAGCTTAGAGGGCGCGGGTGGAAACACCATATATTTT. This sequence encodes CASSLEGAGGNTIYF.

This clonotype came up a few times. The CDR3 DNA follows: TGTGCCACTGGTCAGAACACCGGGGAGCTGTTTTTT. Amino acid sequence: CATGQNTGELFF. The gene calls are TRBV24-1 and TRBJ2-2, with unresolved D. CDR3 length: 12 residues. From germline, CDR1 is KGHDR and CDR2 SFDVKD. The germline V and J ends were trimmed by 10 bases and 1 base, with 6 bases remaining between them.

The chain is built from TRBV6-1 and TRBJ1-2, with 8 bases lining up with TRBD1. Trimming cost V 7 bases and J 7 bases; bases outside gene matches: 5. The CDR3 loop spans 12 amino acids. CDR1 MNHNS and CDR2 SASEGT come from the germline V gene. The CDR3 here is CASKQGAGGYTF. CDR3 sequence (DNA): TGTGCCAGCAAGCAGGGGGCTGGTGGCTACACCTTC.

The chain has TRBV2 and TRBJ2-7; D gene unclear. The V end lost 6 bases, the J end lost 2 bases, and 5 bases lay between the germline ends. The CDR3 runs 11 residues. Germline V gene lookup returns CDR1 SNHLY and CDR2 FYNNEI. CDR3 in DNA: TGTGCCAGCAGGATGACCTACGAGCAGTACTTC. This translates into CASRMTYEQYF.

V is TRBV24-1 and J is TRBJ2-7; D unresolved. Per germline, CDR1 KGHDR and CDR2 SFDVKD. The CDR3 spans 10 residues. V lost 5 bases and J 5 bases, leaving 3 bases between the germline ends. The CDR3 is CATSADEQYF. Here the CDR3 DNA reads TGTGCCACCAGTGCGGACGAGCAGTACTTC.

This clonotype was seen a handful of times. V and J are TRBV6-1 and TRBJ1-1; D gene unclear. The CDR3 has 11 residues. CDR1 is MNHNS and CDR2 is SASEGT in the germline V gene. V was clipped by 10 bases and J by 1 base, with 7 bases between them. CDR3 nucleotide sequence: TGTGCCACGATTACGAACACTGAAGCTTTCTTT. Its protein is CATITNTEAFF.

V usage is TRBV4-3 and J usage is TRBJ1-6; 9 positions agree with TRBD1. V lost 4 bases to trimming and J lost 7 bases; unmatched junction nucleotides: 2. The germline V gene encodes CDR1 LGHNA and CDR2 YSLEER. The CDR3 is made up of 14 amino acids. The CDR3 DNA is TGCGCCAGCAGCCCGGACAGGGGCAATTCACCCCTCCACTTT. Protein sequence: CASSPDRGNSPLHF.

This clonotype has more than one count but fewer than ten. The chain uses TRBV19 and TRBJ1-1; D gene uncertain. Germline values: CDR1 LNHDA, CDR2 SQIVND (reference sequence). V lost 7 bases and J 4 bases, leaving 13 bases between the germline ends. The CDR3 covers 13 residues. The CDR3 region is CASTPRRGTEAFF. CDR3 in DNA: TGTGCCAGTACACCCCGGCGGGGCACTGAAGCTTTCTTT.

The table lists this clonotype with a few counts. This chain connects TRBV6-5 to TRBJ1-5; the D gene is possibly TRBD1 (5 bases). This CDR3 is built from 15 residues. Trimming cost V 3 bases and J 0 bases, with 9 bases left between them. The germline V gene encodes CDR1 MNHEY and CDR2 SVGAGI. The CDR3 protein is CASSYGQSSNQPQHF. Written as DNA, the CDR3 is TGTGCCAGCAGTTATGGACAAAGTAGCAATCAGCCCCAGCATTTT.

The rearrangement joins TRBV4-1 to TRBJ1-5, with TRBD1 as a possible D gene (5 bases). V was clipped by 3 bases and J by 1 base, with 13 bases between them. Germline loops: CDR1 MGHRA, CDR2 YSYEKL. The CDR3 covers 16 residues. The CDR3 nucleotides read TGCGCCAGCAGCCAGACCGACAGCGGGAGCAATCAGCCCCAGCATTTT. This translates into CASSQTDSGSNQPQHF.

The genes are TRBV20-1 and TRBJ2-5; 15 positions agree with TRBD2. Unmatched junction bases numbered 12, after V lost 6 bases and J lost 1 base. There are 18 residues in the CDR3. Germline assignment: CDR1 DFQATT and CDR2 SNEGSKA (reference sequence). The CDR3 DNA reads TGCAGTGCAGACCAGGGGACTAGCGGGGGGAACATCCAAGAGACCCAGTACTTC. Its protein product is CSADQGTSGGNIQETQYF.

The J gene is TRBJ2-5, the V gene TRBV10-3; TRBD1 matches at 10 bases. The CDR3 has 15 residues. Germline V lookup: CDR1 ENHRY, CDR2 SYGVKD. The J segment lost 2 bases and the V segment lost 3 bases, leaving 3 bases of the junction unmatched. The CDR3 region is CAISEPGQGQETQYF. In DNA form, the CDR3 reads TGTGCCATCAGTGAACCGGGACAGGGGCAAGAGACCCAGTACTTC.

This chain uses TRBV7-2 with TRBJ2-2; perhaps TRBD2 as D (6 bases). V was cut by 4 bases and J by 6 bases, with 12 bases left in between. The CDR3 consists of 14 residues. Germline V gene data show CDR1 as SGHTA and CDR2 as FQGNSA. The CDR3 nucleotides are TGTGCCAGCAGCTCCCGGGGGAGCTCCGGGGAGCTGTTTTTT. This translates into CASSSRGSSGELFF.

This clonotype was detected only a few times. The genes are TRBV7-3 and TRBJ2-2, with D possibly matching TRBD1 (6 bases). Germline-derived CDR1 and CDR2 are SGHTA and FQGTGA. Trimming took 4 bases from V and 4 from J, leaving 13 bases between them. This CDR3 region has 15 residues. DNA of the CDR3: TGTGCCAGCAGCTCTGGGCGACAGGCCACCGGGGAGCTGTTTTTT. Protein sequence: CASSSGRQATGELFF.

The sample holds a few counts of this clonotype. V and J are TRBV27 and TRBJ2-3; 12 nucleotides align to TRBD2. Per the germline V gene, CDR1 is MNHEY and CDR2 is SMNVEV (reference sequence). V lost 7 bases to trimming and J lost 2 bases; unmatched junction nucleotides: 10. This CDR3 has 17 amino acids. In DNA, the CDR3 is TGTGCCAGCAAGCGGACTAGCGGGAAAACAGTCACAGATACGCAGTATTTT. Translating it yields CASKRTSGKTVTDTQYF.

The chain combines TRBV6-1 with TRBJ1-2; 9 bases are a match to TRBD1. The CDR3 spans 13 residues. J was trimmed by 8 bases and V by 5 bases; bases with no gene match: 6. Germline V gene data show CDR1 as MNHNS and CDR2 as SASEGT. The CDR3 bases are TGTGCCAGCAGTCGGGACAGGGTGGTAGGCTACACCTTC. Translation gives CASSRDRVVGYTF.

This clonotype has more than one count but fewer than ten. This sequence joins TRBV20-1 and TRBJ2-7; D is uncertain. V was shortened by 7 bases and J by 0 bases, with 7 bases between the two germline ends. The CDR3 is 11 residues long. CDR1 is DFQATT and CDR2 is SNEGSKA in the germline V gene (reference sequence). CDR3 coding DNA: TGCAGTGTTTCCCGCTCCTACGAGCAGTACTTC. This encodes CSVSRSYEQYF.